This T cell receptor (beta chain) was recovered during a study of T-cell memory formation after mild COVID-19. The sample holds many counts of this clonotype. CDR3 length: 17 residues. CDR1 SGHRS and CDR2 YFSETQ come from the germline V gene. V lost 4 bases and J lost 4; bases outside the gene matches: 11. Each CDR3 protein gets one entry after TCRdb re-called the 5' RACE reads with MiXCR. Of 250,000 to 400,000 distinct CDR3 sequences in the sample, 14% were seen once. Sequences were obtained from PBMCs or a T cell subset sorted from them (not recorded which). The chain couples TRBV5-1 to TRBJ2-3; 11 bases agree with TRBD2. The receptor was isolated from a man between 18 and 29 years old who had mild COVID-19 (a few samples of this study predate the infection). Cell type and time point are not known. This CDR3 reads CASSKYLSGGAADTQYF. In DNA, the CDR3 is TGCGCCAGCAGCAAATACCTTAGCGGGGGGGCCGCAGATACGCAGTATTTT.